Listed below are T cell receptor beta chains from one sample, sequenced in a study of early T cells in non-severe SARS-CoV-2 infection. A single record per CDR3 protein comes from TCRdb applying MiXCR to the 5' RACE reads. The table shows approximately 63,000 distinct CDR3 sequences, with approximately 6.1% occurring only once. Sequencing used whole blood, obtained at baseline. These receptor sequences come from an adult who was a healthcare worker with PCR-confirmed SARS-CoV-2 infection or an uninfected control (not recorded which). The CDR3 runs from the conserved cysteine through the conserved F or W. Fields, in order: V gene, D gene, CDR3 length, clone size, J gene, CDR3 protein, CDR3 DNA. The D gene is left open where the match is weak. Only part of the rows carry a size: once, few, many, or a class if the clone is expanded.

V gene: TRBV2
D gene: -
CDR3 length: 15
clone size: many
J gene: TRBJ2-1
CDR3 protein: CASSDVQSRRNEQFF
CDR3 DNA: TGTGCCAGCAGTGACGTTCAAAGTCGTAGGAATGAGCAGTTCTTC

V gene: TRBV7-9
D gene: TRBD2
CDR3 length: 16
clone size: -
J gene: TRBJ2-7
CDR3 protein: CASSPIGLAGGGEQYF
CDR3 DNA: TGTGCCAGCAGCCCTATCGGACTAGCGGGAGGGGGCGAGCAGTACTTC

V gene: TRBV5-1
D gene: -
CDR3 length: 15
clone size: few
J gene: TRBJ2-6
CDR3 protein: CASSSVISGANVLTF
CDR3 DNA: TGCGCCAGCAGCTCCGTTATCTCTGGGGCCAACGTCCTGACTTTC

V gene: TRBV28
D gene: -
CDR3 length: 15
clone size: -
J gene: TRBJ2-2
CDR3 protein: CASSLSPRVTGELFF
CDR3 DNA: TGTGCCAGCAGTTTATCTCCCAGGGTCACTGGGGAGCTGTTTTTT

V gene: TRBV7-2
D gene: TRBD1
CDR3 length: 15
clone size: many
J gene: TRBJ1-5
CDR3 protein: CASSSVTGRGQPQHF
CDR3 DNA: TGTGCCAGCAGCTCAGTGACAGGGCGGGGTCAGCCCCAGCATTTT

V gene: TRBV10-3
D gene: -
CDR3 length: 12
clone size: many
J gene: TRBJ1-1
CDR3 protein: CASQRSNTEAFF
CDR3 DNA: TGTGCCAGTCAACGGTCGAACACTGAAGCTTTCTTT

V gene: TRBV3-1
D gene: TRBD2
CDR3 length: 16
clone size: -
J gene: TRBJ2-1
CDR3 protein: CASSQVRSGDYNEQFF
CDR3 DNA: TGTGCCAGCAGCCAAGTGCGTAGCGGGGACTACAATGAGCAGTTCTTC

V gene: TRBV5-6
D gene: -
CDR3 length: 22
clone size: few
J gene: TRBJ2-6
CDR3 protein: CASSGVIVQDALPSSGANVLTF
CDR3 DNA: TGTGCCAGCAGCGGAGTAATCGTACAGGACGCCCTCCCGTCCTCTGGGGCCAACGTCCTGACTTTC

V gene: TRBV6-6
D gene: TRBD1
CDR3 length: 14
clone size: many
J gene: TRBJ1-5
CDR3 protein: CASSYSTGTQPQHF
CDR3 DNA: TGTGCCAGCAGTTACTCGACAGGGACTCAGCCCCAGCATTTT

V gene: TRBV10-3
D gene: -
CDR3 length: 15
clone size: -
J gene: TRBJ1-2
CDR3 protein: CAISGYRATNYGYTF
CDR3 DNA: TGTGCCATCAGTGGGTACAGGGCTACTAACTATGGCTACACCTTC

V gene: TRBV29-1
D gene: -
CDR3 length: 12
clone size: many
J gene: TRBJ1-1
CDR3 protein: CSAYSADTEAFF
CDR3 DNA: TGCAGCGCCTACAGTGCCGACACTGAAGCTTTCTTT

V gene: TRBV7-8
D gene: TRBD1
CDR3 length: 16
clone size: many
J gene: TRBJ1-6
CDR3 protein: CASSLVVGGSNSPLHF
CDR3 DNA: TGTGCCAGCAGCTTAGTGGTAGGGGGCTCTAATTCACCCCTCCACTTT

V gene: TRBV25-1
D gene: -
CDR3 length: 12
clone size: -
J gene: TRBJ2-7
CDR3 protein: CASSGGYYEQYF
CDR3 DNA: TGTGCCAGCAGTGGGGGGTACTACGAGCAGTACTTC

V gene: TRBV5-1
D gene: -
CDR3 length: 14
clone size: many
J gene: TRBJ2-1
CDR3 protein: CASSLEAGLGEQFF
CDR3 DNA: TGCGCCAGCAGCTTGGAGGCGGGACTGGGTGAGCAGTTCTTC

V gene: TRBV27
D gene: TRBD1
CDR3 length: 14
clone size: few
J gene: TRBJ1-5
CDR3 protein: CASSLGQGNQPQHF
CDR3 DNA: TGTGCCAGCAGTCTGGGACAGGGAAATCAGCCCCAGCATTTT

V gene: TRBV6-2/TRBV6-3
D gene: -
CDR3 length: 13
clone size: many
J gene: TRBJ2-1
CDR3 protein: CASSYEERIEQFF
CDR3 DNA: TGTGCCAGCAGTTACGAAGAGCGGATTGAGCAGTTCTTC

V gene: TRBV9
D gene: -
CDR3 length: 14
clone size: few
J gene: TRBJ1-2
CDR3 protein: CASSARTGNYGYTF
CDR3 DNA: TGTGCCAGCAGCGCCCGCACAGGGAACTATGGCTACACCTTC

V gene: TRBV5-1
D gene: -
CDR3 length: 14
clone size: few
J gene: TRBJ2-3
CDR3 protein: CASSLSRETDTQYF
CDR3 DNA: TGCGCCAGCAGCTTATCGAGGGAGACAGATACGCAGTATTTT

V gene: TRBV3-1
D gene: TRBD2
CDR3 length: 15
clone size: few
J gene: TRBJ2-2
CDR3 protein: CASSPHSGSAGELFF
CDR3 DNA: TGTGCCAGCAGCCCTCATAGCGGGAGCGCCGGGGAGCTGTTTTTT

V gene: TRBV7-2
D gene: -
CDR3 length: 13
clone size: many
J gene: TRBJ2-5
CDR3 protein: CASSRPGQETQYF
CDR3 DNA: TGTGCCAGCAGCCGACCAGGACAAGAGACCCAGTACTTC

V gene: TRBV24-1
D gene: TRBD2
CDR3 length: 15
clone size: many
J gene: TRBJ2-1
CDR3 protein: CATSHGLAGNYEQFF
CDR3 DNA: TGTGCCACCAGTCATGGACTAGCGGGAAACTATGAGCAGTTCTTC

V gene: TRBV13
D gene: -
CDR3 length: 16
clone size: many
J gene: TRBJ2-3
CDR3 protein: CASSALDPRSPDTQYF
CDR3 DNA: TGTGCCAGCAGCGCCCTAGACCCCCGGTCCCCAGATACGCAGTATTTT

V gene: TRBV24-1
D gene: -
CDR3 length: 13
clone size: -
J gene: TRBJ1-2
CDR3 protein: CATSRDSNYGYTF
CDR3 DNA: TGTGCCACCAGCAGAGACAGTAACTATGGCTACACCTTC

V gene: TRBV12-3/TRBV12-4
D gene: -
CDR3 length: 13
clone size: -
J gene: TRBJ2-1
CDR3 protein: CASSFGFDNEQFF
CDR3 DNA: TGTGCCAGCAGTTTCGGATTTGATAATGAGCAGTTCTTC

V gene: TRBV19
D gene: TRBD1
CDR3 length: 20
clone size: many
J gene: TRBJ2-1
CDR3 protein: CASSRWDRGWRGSSYNEQFF
CDR3 DNA: TGTGCCAGTAGCCGCTGGGACAGGGGGTGGCGGGGAAGCTCCTACAATGAGCAGTTCTTC

V gene: TRBV6-1
D gene: -
CDR3 length: 14
clone size: many
J gene: TRBJ1-6
CDR3 protein: CASSARSYNSPLHF
CDR3 DNA: TGTGCCAGCAGCGCCCGCTCCTATAATTCACCCCTCCACTTT

V gene: TRBV20-1
D gene: TRBD1
CDR3 length: 13
clone size: -
J gene: TRBJ2-5
CDR3 protein: CSALGQNQETQYF
CDR3 DNA: TGCAGTGCTTTGGGACAGAACCAAGAGACCCAGTACTTC

V gene: TRBV19
D gene: -
CDR3 length: 12
clone size: few
J gene: TRBJ2-7
CDR3 protein: CASSTPPYEQYF
CDR3 DNA: TGTGCCAGTAGTACTCCCCCCTACGAGCAGTACTTC

V gene: TRBV30
D gene: -
CDR3 length: 12
clone size: few
J gene: TRBJ1-1
CDR3 protein: CAWRRGGSEAFF
CDR3 DNA: TGTGCCTGGAGGAGGGGGGGATCTGAAGCTTTCTTT

V gene: TRBV27
D gene: -
CDR3 length: 15
clone size: few
J gene: TRBJ2-7
CDR3 protein: CASSLTDGPSYEQYF
CDR3 DNA: TGTGCCAGCAGTTTAACGGACGGTCCGTCCTACGAGCAGTACTTC

V gene: TRBV6-2/TRBV6-3
D gene: TRBD2
CDR3 length: 16
clone size: many
J gene: TRBJ2-1
CDR3 protein: CASRLAGWSSYNEQFF
CDR3 DNA: TGTGCCAGCAGACTAGCGGGATGGTCCTCCTACAATGAGCAGTTCTTC

V gene: TRBV20-1
D gene: TRBD2
CDR3 length: 14
clone size: -
J gene: TRBJ2-3
CDR3 protein: CSAPGLAFTDTQYF
CDR3 DNA: TGCAGTGCACCCGGACTAGCCTTCACAGATACGCAGTATTTT

V gene: TRBV7-2
D gene: TRBD2
CDR3 length: 16
clone size: -
J gene: TRBJ2-7
CDR3 protein: CASSLTSGRASLEQYF
CDR3 DNA: TGTGCCAGCAGCTTGACTAGCGGGAGGGCCTCTCTCGAGCAGTACTTC

V gene: TRBV19
D gene: -
CDR3 length: 15
clone size: many
J gene: TRBJ2-7
CDR3 protein: CASSSKKDVVYEQYF
CDR3 DNA: TGTGCCAGTAGTTCCAAGAAGGATGTGGTCTACGAGCAGTACTTC

V gene: TRBV5-1
D gene: TRBD1
CDR3 length: 17
clone size: many
J gene: TRBJ1-2
CDR3 protein: CASSLDNRQGPNYGYTF
CDR3 DNA: TGCGCCAGCAGCTTGGATAACCGACAGGGCCCTAACTATGGCTACACCTTC

V gene: TRBV12-3/TRBV12-4
D gene: -
CDR3 length: 12
clone size: -
J gene: TRBJ2-4
CDR3 protein: CASSRETGIQYF
CDR3 DNA: TGTGCCAGCAGCCGGGAGACTGGCATTCAGTACTTC

V gene: TRBV20-1
D gene: -
CDR3 length: 14
clone size: many
J gene: TRBJ2-7
CDR3 protein: CSAQQGSVSYEQYF
CDR3 DNA: TGCAGTGCTCAACAGGGATCTGTTTCCTACGAGCAGTACTTC

V gene: TRBV6-2/TRBV6-3
D gene: -
CDR3 length: 12
clone size: many
J gene: TRBJ1-1
CDR3 protein: CASSYPDTEAFF
CDR3 DNA: TGTGCCAGCAGTTACCCTGACACTGAAGCTTTCTTT

V gene: TRBV6-2/TRBV6-3
D gene: -
CDR3 length: 15
clone size: -
J gene: TRBJ1-1
CDR3 protein: CASSYNAGKLAEAFF
CDR3 DNA: TGTGCCAGCAGTTACAACGCAGGGAAGCTGGCTGAAGCTTTCTTT

V gene: TRBV6-5
D gene: -
CDR3 length: 15
clone size: many
J gene: TRBJ2-7
CDR3 protein: CASRYSLDSSYEQYF
CDR3 DNA: TGTGCCAGCAGGTACTCGTTGGACAGCTCCTACGAGCAGTACTTC

V gene: TRBV7-2
D gene: -
CDR3 length: 14
clone size: many
J gene: TRBJ2-3
CDR3 protein: CASSLEVRLSPQYF
CDR3 DNA: TGTGCCAGCAGCTTAGAGGTCCGGCTGAGTCCACAGTATTTT